The present entry profiles one T cell receptor (beta chain) with its context. Its cognate antigen is unknown. Germline V gene data show CDR1 as SGDLS and CDR2 as YYNGEE. There are 14 residues in the CDR3. V shed 4 bases, J shed 7 bases, and the junction held 9 bases outside the gene matches. The source of the sample is a study of CD8 T cells in ankylosing spondylitis. Whole-study results and caveats: Significant enrichment of disease-linked clones was reportedly seen in matched ankylosing spondylitis synovial fluid. Relatively scarce in peripheral blood, disease-linked clones were CD8+. Characteristic, it appeared, of ankylosing spondylitis blood was a TCR beta motif of roughly eight highly homologous variants.

Quantitative molecular-barcoded 5'-RACE generated the TCR beta libraries. TCRdb processed the 5' RACE reads anew with MiXCR; each CDR3 protein has one entry. Of 8,400 or so distinct CDR3 sequences listed, 3.9% were seen once; the top ten hold about 10%. This chain links TRBV9 with TRBJ1-2; TRBD1 aligns across 8 bases. Sequenced material: blood, either unsorted or a sorted T cell fraction (not recorded which). This clonotype was obtained from a female donor with ankylosing spondylitis or in good health (not recorded which). CDR3 sequence: CASSSTDRVVGYTF. DNA for the CDR3: TGTGCCAGCAGCTCGACGGACAGGGTCGTTGGCTACACCTTC.